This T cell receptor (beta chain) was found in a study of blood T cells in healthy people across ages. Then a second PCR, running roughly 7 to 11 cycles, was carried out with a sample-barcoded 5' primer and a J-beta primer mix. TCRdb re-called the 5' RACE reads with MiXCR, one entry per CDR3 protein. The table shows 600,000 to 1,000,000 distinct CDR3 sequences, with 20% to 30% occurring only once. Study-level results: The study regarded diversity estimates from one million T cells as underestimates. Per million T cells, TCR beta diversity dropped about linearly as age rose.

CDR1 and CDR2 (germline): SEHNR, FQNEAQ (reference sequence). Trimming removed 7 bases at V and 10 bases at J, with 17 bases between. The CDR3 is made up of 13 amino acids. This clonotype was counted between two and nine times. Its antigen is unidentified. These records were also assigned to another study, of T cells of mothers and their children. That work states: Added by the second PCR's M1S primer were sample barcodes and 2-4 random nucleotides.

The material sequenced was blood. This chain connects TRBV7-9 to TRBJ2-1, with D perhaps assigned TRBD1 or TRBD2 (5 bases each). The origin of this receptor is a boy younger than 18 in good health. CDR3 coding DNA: TGTGCCAGCACCACTCCGGGGCGCGTAGAGCAGTTCTTC. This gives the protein CASTTPGRVEQFF. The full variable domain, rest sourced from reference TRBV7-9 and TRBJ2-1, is DTGVSQNPRHKITKRGQNVTFRCDPISEHNRLYWYRQTLGQGPEFLTYFQNEAQLEKSRLLSDRFSAERPKGSFSTLEIQRTEQGDSAMYLCASTTPGRVEQFFGPGTRLTVL.